This T cell receptor beta chain derives from a study of T-cell memory formation after mild COVID-19. General observations from the study: Clonal second-wave expansions that peaked on day 37 had unconfirmed SARS-CoV-2 specificity. Clones shrinking between day 15 and 85 showed a balanced CD4/CD8 split, and those that grew later tilted toward CD4+.

The CDR3 loop spans 15 amino acids. CDR1 and CDR2 (germline): SGHDN, FVKESK. V lost 3 bases and J 2 bases, leaving 10 bases between the germline ends. Details on this clonotype: Its matching antigen is unknown.

5'RACE, which relied on constant-segment primers, yielded TCR alpha and TCR beta cDNA libraries carrying sample barcodes and UMIs. TCRdb redid the calling of the 5' RACE reads with MiXCR, one entry per CDR3 protein. The sample lists approximately 430,000 distinct CDR3 sequences, more than 20% occurring once. The chain links TRBV14 to TRBJ2-2, with D hard to call. The clonotype originates from an adult woman who had mild COVID-19 (a few samples of this study predate the infection). Cell type and time point are not known. The sequencing sample was made of PBMCs or a T cell subset sorted from them (not recorded which). The CDR3 bases are TGTGCCAGCAGCCATACTACGGATAACACCGGGGAGCTGTTTTTT. This encodes CASSHTTDNTGELFF.